Below, one T cell receptor beta chain is given with its context. The target antigen is unknown. The data originate from a study of blood T cells in healthy people across ages. Germline lookup yields CDR1 MNHEY and CDR2 SMNVEV (reference sequence). V gave up 8 bases and J gave up 8 bases, with 15 bases separating them. CDR3 length: 13 amino acids. Study outcomes and limitations: Older individuals had lower TCR beta diversity per million T cells (the decline was roughly linear). Both higher diversity and more naive CD4+ cells marked long-lived donors when set against aged donors.

Primers used in a second PCR of roughly 7 to 12 cycles were a sample-barcoded 5' primer and a J-beta primer mix. The authors tagged each cDNA molecule using a template-switch adaptor with 12 random nucleotides. MiXCR, run by TCRdb on the 5' RACE reads, gives a single entry per CDR3 protein. The sample gives about 780,000 distinct CDR3 sequences, around 45% of which show up once; 15% to 20% is in the top ten. Caucasian, healthy and from Russia, the donors were aged between roughly 6 and 95. Source material: blood. The V call is TRBV27, the J call TRBJ1-4, with D possibly TRBD1 on 5 matching bases. The sequence was collected from a man older than 75 in good health. The CDR3 protein is CASSAGACEKLFF. CDR3 in DNA: TGTGCCAGCTCGGCCGGGGCTTGCGAAAAACTGTTTTTT.